The 15 T cell receptor beta chains listed next were all sequenced from one sample in a study of blood T cell repertoires in COVID-19. Generated by immunoSEQ multiplex PCR, the TCRdb table keeps only in-frame clones and is missing some. The data hold 25,000 to 35,000 clones, with about 88% observed a single time. Source material: peripheral blood. These receptors were obtained from a human donor in a cohort sampled during active COVID-19. The donor label of this sample is uncertain.

The CDR3: CASSFIGGRQPQHF. The CDR3 nucleotides are TGTGCCAGCAGTTTCATCGGAGGACGCCAGCCCCAGCATTTT. The rearrangement joins TRBV28 to TRBJ1-5, with D unresolved. Trimming left V 3 bases short and J 7 bases short, with 13 bases between. The germline V gene encodes CDR1 MDHEN and CDR2 SYDVKM. The CDR3 sequence is 14 residues long.

V usage is TRBV5-4 and J usage is TRBJ2-7, with TRBD2 identical over 9 bases. The V segment lost 2 bases and the J segment 4 bases; nucleotides outside the gene matches: 1. Germline V CDR1 and CDR2: SGHNT, YYREEE (reference sequence). This CDR3 has 13 residues. CDR3 in amino acids: CASSFSGGYEQYF. The CDR3 DNA reads TGTGCCAGCAGCTTCAGCGGGGGGTACGAGCAGTACTTC.

The table lists this clone with a few counts. This sequence joins TRBV5-1 and TRBJ2-1; 8 bases map to TRBD2. Germline lookup yields CDR1 SGHRS and CDR2 YFSETQ. With 0 bases clipped from V and 6 bases from J, the junction kept 14 bases outside the gene matches. This CDR3 is 18 amino acids long. CDR3 in amino acids: CASSLVPGGPGLTNEQFF. DNA for the CDR3: TGCGCCAGCAGCTTGGTTCCGGGAGGGCCGGGTTTAACCAATGAGCAGTTCTTC.

This clone was picked up a small number of times. The rearrangement uses TRBV7-2 and TRBJ1-1; the match to TRBD1 covers 11 bases. Germline V gene lookup returns CDR1 SGHTA and CDR2 FQGNSA. With 5 bases clipped from V and 4 bases from J, the junction kept 6 bases outside the gene matches. This CDR3 has 15 amino acids. CDR3 loop: CASSGQDRGLTEAFF. The CDR3 nucleotides are TGTGCCAGCAGCGGACAGGACAGGGGGCTCACTGAAGCTTTCTTT.

The CDR3 spells CASSNEDTTYF. The CDR3 DNA sequence: TGTGCCAGCAGCAACGAGGACACCACGTACTTC. The rearrangement uses TRBV6-6 and TRBJ2-7; TRBD1 might be the D (5 bases). V lost 6 bases, J lost 12 bases, and 15 bases lay in between. The CDR3 consists of 11 residues. CDR1 MNHNY and CDR2 SVGAGI come from the germline V gene (reference sequence).

This rearrangement joins TRBV7-8 to TRBJ2-2; 10 bases line up with TRBD1. CDR1 is SGHVS and CDR2 is FQNEAQ in the germline V gene. After removal of 6 bases from V and 5 bases from J, the junction contained 6 bases not matched to a gene. The CDR3 contains 15 residues. This CDR3 is CASRRDRGRTGELFF. The CDR3 coding sequence is TGTGCCAGCAGACGGGACAGGGGTCGTACCGGGGAGCTGTTTTTT.

The chain employs TRBV3-1 (or the pseudogene TRBV3-2) and TRBJ2-7; D possibly corresponds to TRBD1 (6 bases). With 4 bases removed from V and 2 bases from J, the gap between germline ends came to 12 bases. Germline V gives CDR1 LGHDT, CDR2 YNNKEL (reference sequence). This CDR3 comprises 14 residues. The CDR3 DNA is TGTGCCAGCAGCCCCGAAGGGGGACCCTACGAGCAGTACTTC. Translation gives CASSPEGGPYEQYF.

The gene calls are TRBV11-3 and TRBJ1-1; no clear D. The germline CDR1 and CDR2 sequences are SGHNT and YENEEA. V was trimmed by 8 bases and J by 0 bases, leaving 10 bases between them. The CDR3 totals 13 residues. The CDR3 nucleotides are TGTGCCAGCTCGCGGGGTTTGAACACTGAAGCTTTCTTT. Translation gives CASSRGLNTEAFF.

V is TRBV19 and J is TRBJ1-5; 8 bases match TRBD1. The germline V gene encodes CDR1 LNHDA and CDR2 SQIVND (reference sequence). The length of the CDR3 is 15 residues. J gave up 11 bases and V 9 bases, and 18 bases lay outside the gene matches. CDR3 sequence: CASTDRTGTPGAQHF. CDR3 nucleotide sequence: TGTGCCAGCACGGATCGGACAGGGACCCCCGGGGCCCAGCATTTT.

This rearrangement joins TRBV5-4 to TRBJ2-1, with 10 bases that match TRBD1. Germline V gives CDR1 SGHNT, CDR2 YYREEE (reference sequence). V was pared by 5 bases and J by 7 bases, with 9 bases of the junction left unmatched. The CDR3 sequence is 15 residues long. For the CDR3, the DNA is TGTGCCAGCAGTCCCGGACAGGGGGAACCTAATGAGCAGTTCTTC. This encodes CASSPGQGEPNEQFF.

This chain uses TRBV10-2 with TRBJ2-2; 14 nucleotides line up with TRBD2. There are 17 residues in the CDR3. J lost 4 bases, V lost 3 bases, and 4 bases had no gene match. CDR1 is WSHSY, CDR2 SAAADI, per germline. CDR3: CASSDPGLAGGTGELFF. CDR3 DNA: TGCGCCAGCAGTGACCCCGGACTAGCGGGAGGCACCGGGGAGCTGTTTTTT.

This chain uses TRBV19 with TRBJ2-5, with TRBD2 matching 13 bases. CDR1 and CDR2 from the germline V gene are LNHDA and SQIVND (reference sequence). V lost 5 bases, J lost 4 bases, and 10 bases stayed unmatched. This CDR3 region has 17 residues. The CDR3 loop reads CASSGEGLAGVAETQYF. The CDR3 region has the DNA TGTGCCAGTAGTGGGGAAGGACTAGCGGGAGTCGCAGAGACCCAGTACTTC.

V gene TRBV5-4 combines with J gene TRBJ2-1; 8 bases agree with TRBD2. The V and J ends lost 1 base and 4 bases, in that order; junction bases with no gene match: 4. Germline CDR1 and CDR2: SGHNT and YYREEE (reference sequence). The CDR3 runs 15 residues. As DNA, the CDR3 is TGTGCCAGCAGCTTGACTAGCGGAGGATACAATGAGCAGTTCTTC. Residues: CASSLTSGGYNEQFF.

The chain is built from TRBV18 and TRBJ1-1, with D maybe TRBD1 (6 bases). This CDR3 is 13 amino acids long. Trimming left V 8 bases short and J 1 base short, with 11 bases between. Germline CDR1 is KGHSH and CDR2 is LQKENI. The CDR3 here is CASAGQKNTEAFF. CDR3 DNA: TGTGCCAGCGCTGGACAGAAGAACACTGAAGCTTTCTTT.

The J gene is TRBJ2-2, the V gene TRBV11-2; 12 bases map to TRBD2. Germline V gene sequence: CDR1 SGHAT, CDR2 FQNNGV. Trimming removed 5 bases from V and 7 bases from J; junction bases left unmatched: 8. The CDR3 has 16 amino acids. DNA for the CDR3: TGTGCCAGCAGCCGTCGGACTAGCGGGACGGGCGGGGAGCTGTTTTTT. It specifies CASSRRTSGTGGELFF.